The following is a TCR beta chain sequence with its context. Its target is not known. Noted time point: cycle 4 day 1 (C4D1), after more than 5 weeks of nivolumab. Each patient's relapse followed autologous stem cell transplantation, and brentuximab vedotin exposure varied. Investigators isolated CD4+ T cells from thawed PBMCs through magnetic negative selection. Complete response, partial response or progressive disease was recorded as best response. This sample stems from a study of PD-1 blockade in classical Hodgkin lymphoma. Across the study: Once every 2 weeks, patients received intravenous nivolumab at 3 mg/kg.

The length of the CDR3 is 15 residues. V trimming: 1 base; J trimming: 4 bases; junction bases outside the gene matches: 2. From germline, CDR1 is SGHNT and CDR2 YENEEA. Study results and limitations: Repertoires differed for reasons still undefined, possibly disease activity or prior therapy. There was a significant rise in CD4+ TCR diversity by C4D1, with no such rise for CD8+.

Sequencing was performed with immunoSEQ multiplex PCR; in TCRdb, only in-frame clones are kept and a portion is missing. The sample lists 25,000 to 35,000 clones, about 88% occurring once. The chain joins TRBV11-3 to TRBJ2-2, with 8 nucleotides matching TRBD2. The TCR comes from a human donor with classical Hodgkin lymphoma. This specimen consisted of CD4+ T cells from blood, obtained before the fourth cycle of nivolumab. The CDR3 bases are TGTGCCAGCAGCTTAGCGGGGGGGCTCACCGGGGAGCTGTTTTTT. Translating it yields CASSLAGGLTGELFF.